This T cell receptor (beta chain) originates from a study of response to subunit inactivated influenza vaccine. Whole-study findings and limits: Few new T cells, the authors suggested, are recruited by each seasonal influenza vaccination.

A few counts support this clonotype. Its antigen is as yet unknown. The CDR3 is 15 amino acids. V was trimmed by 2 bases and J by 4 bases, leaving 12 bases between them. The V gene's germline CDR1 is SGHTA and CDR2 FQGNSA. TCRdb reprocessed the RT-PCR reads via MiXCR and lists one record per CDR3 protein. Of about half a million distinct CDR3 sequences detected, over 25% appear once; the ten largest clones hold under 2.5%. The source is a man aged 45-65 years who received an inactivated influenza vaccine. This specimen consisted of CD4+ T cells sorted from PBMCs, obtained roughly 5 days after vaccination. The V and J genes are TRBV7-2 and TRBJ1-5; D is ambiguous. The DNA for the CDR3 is TGTGCCAGCAGCTTAAGAGGGAATGAGAATCAGCCCCAGCATTTT. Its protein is CASSLRGNENQPQHF. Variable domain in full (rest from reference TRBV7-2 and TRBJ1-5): GAGVSQSPSNKVTEKGKDVELRCDPISGHTALYWYRQSLGQGLEFLIYFQGNSAPDKSGLPSDRFSAERTGGSVSTLTIQRTQQEDSAVYLCASSLRGNENQPQHFGDGTRLSIL.